This T cell receptor beta chain derives from a study of blood T cell repertoires in COVID-19. Turning to the study itself: Sites across the United States, Italy and Spain contributed samples from acute and convalescent COVID-19. Sample material is recorded as cDNA or gDNA derived from T cells, B-cell-depleted T cells, or PBMCs.

Original analysis: How many nucleated cells were present was estimated from reference gene primer amplification. The table came from immunoSEQ multiplex PCR; TCRdb's copy has only in-frame clones and leaves some out. The V and J calls and clone size were taken over from that table, and D and trimming were inferred from the DNA. The sample shows about 150,000 clones, 80% to 90% of them seen only once. This CDR3 has 16 amino acids. The V and J ends lost 2 bases and 6 bases, in that order; junction bases with no gene match: 10. The V gene's germline CDR1 is SGHVS and CDR2 FQNEAQ. The rearrangement links TRBV7-8 to TRBJ2-3; TRBD1 agrees at 8 bases. This TCR was sampled from a woman aged 45-65 years with active or convalescent COVID-19. Source material: peripheral blood. CDR3 sequence (DNA): TGTGCCAGCAGCTTAAAATGGGACAGGTCCAGCGATACGCAGTATTTT. This codes for CASSLKWDRSSDTQYF.